This entry lists 19 T cell receptor beta chains sequenced from one sample in a study of read filtering for tumor transcriptome and immune sequencing. This library used roughly 400 ng RNA and molecular barcoded adaptors spanning alpha/delta and beta/gamma chains. TCRdb ran MiXCR on the reads and lists one entry per CDR3 protein. There are under 35,000 distinct CDR3 sequences in the sample; around a sixth occur only once, and roughly 17% lies in the top ten. Material: a population of CD138-negative cells sorted from bone marrow. The receptors derive from a donor older than 35 with multiple myeloma.

Points on this clonotype: One junction end does not reproduce the germline sequence, and a read error may be involved. The chain recombines TRBV6-2 or TRBV6-3 with TRBJ2-1; TRBD2 might be the D (5 bases). The CDR3 spans 15 residues. Germline V gives CDR1 MNHEY, CDR2 SVGEGT. The CDR3 DNA follows: TGTGCCAGCAGTTACTCGATGGACCCGGGGAATGAGCAGTTCTTT. It encodes CASSYSMDPGNEQFF.

This clonotype was counted ten times or more. This chain links TRBV29-1 with TRBJ2-7; 7 nucleotides match TRBD2. The J segment lost 4 bases and the V segment lost 5 bases, leaving 8 bases of the junction unmatched. This CDR3 is 13 amino acids long. Looked up from germline, CDR1 is SQVTM and CDR2 is ANQGSEA. Written as DNA, the CDR3 is TGCAGCGTTTCGGGGGAGGGCCATTACGAGCAGTACTTC. Its protein is CSVSGEGHYEQYF.

This clonotype appeared many times. The V and J genes are TRBV7-8 and TRBJ2-5; no definite D call. Trimming removed 1 base from V and 0 bases from J, with 15 bases in between. This CDR3 is 17 amino acids long. The germline gives CDR1 SGHVS, CDR2 FQNEAQ. DNA for the CDR3: TGTGCCAGCAGCTTAGACGCGTTTAGTGCCGACCAAGAGACCCAGTACTTC. The encoded protein is CASSLDAFSADQETQYF.

This clonotype was counted a few times. CDR3 nucleotides: TGTGCCAGCAGTCCCTCGAGGGTTAGTAACATTCAGTACTTC. Its protein product is CASSPSRVSNIQYF. V usage is TRBV27 and J usage is TRBJ2-4; TRBD2 is a possible D gene (5 bases). The CDR3 covers 14 residues. V lost 5 bases, J lost 7 bases, and 15 bases lay in between. Germline V gene data show CDR1 as MNHEY and CDR2 as SMNVEV (reference sequence).

This clonotype was seen many times. Here the CDR3 reads CASKGQGSNTGELFF. DNA of the CDR3: TGTGCCAGCAAAGGACAGGGATCGAACACCGGGGAGCTGTTTTTT. The V and J genes are TRBV27 and TRBJ2-2; TRBD1 agrees at 8 bases. J lost 0 bases, V lost 7 bases, and 4 bases had no gene match. Germline CDR1 and CDR2: MNHEY and SMNVEV (reference sequence). The CDR3 is made up of 15 amino acids.

At least ten counts were recorded for this clonotype. The chain couples TRBV2 to TRBJ2-2, with D hard to call. This CDR3 region has 13 residues. The V gene's germline CDR1 is SNHLY and CDR2 FYNNEI. Trimming shortened V by 5 bases and J by 4 bases, and 8 bases separated the two germline ends. The CDR3 reads CASSQVVTGELFF. As DNA, the CDR3 is TGTGCCAGCAGTCAGGTGGTCACCGGGGAGCTGTTTTTT. The full variable domain, its missing parts supplied by reference TRBV2 and TRBJ2-2, is EPEVTQTPSHQVTQMGQEVILRCVPISNHLYFYWYRQILGQKVEFLVSFYNNEISEKSEIFDDQFSVERPDGSNFTLKIRSTKLEDSAMYFCASSQVVTGELFFGEGSRLTVL.

Notes on this clonotype: With a much larger clone just one base away, this may be a read error. The V and J genes are TRBV2 and TRBJ2-2, with D tentatively TRBD2 (5 bases). From germline, CDR1 is SNHLY and CDR2 FYNNEI. V gave up 2 bases and J gave up 3 bases, with 22 bases separating them. The CDR3 has 19 amino acids. In DNA, the CDR3 is TGTGCCAGCAGTGAAAGGAGCGAGAGGGCCCTCACGGACACCGGGGAGCTGTTTTTT. It encodes CASSERSERALTDTGELFF.

This clonotype came up many times. V gene TRBV28 combines with J gene TRBJ2-7; maybe TRBD1 (7 bases). The CDR3 spans 13 residues. Trimming took off 6 bases at V and 5 bases at J, with 14 bases between the two ends. Germline values: CDR1 MDHEN, CDR2 SYDVKM. The CDR3 DNA reads as TGTGCCAGCAGGACAGGGAGGACCCACGAGCAGTACTTC. Translation gives CASRTGRTHEQYF. Filled out from reference TRBV28 and TRBJ2-7, the complete variable domain reads DVKVTQSSRYLVKRTGEKVFLECVQDMDHENMFWYRQDPGLGLRLIYFSYDVKMKEKGDIPEGYSVSREKKERFSLILESASTNQTSMYLCASRTGRTHEQYFGPGTRLTVT.

Many counts were recorded for this clonotype. V gene TRBV5-4 combines with J gene TRBJ2-5; D unclear. Germline CDR1 SGHNT, CDR2 YYREEE (reference sequence). The CDR3 is 14 residues long. V lost 4 bases to trimming and J lost 1 base, with 11 bases between them. The CDR3 DNA is TGTGCCAGCAGCGGAAGGTCAACCCAAGAGACCCAGTACTTC. Amino acids: CASSGRSTQETQYF.

The chain has TRBV30 and TRBJ2-3, with D maybe TRBD1 (5 bases). The CDR3 totals 15 residues. V lost 3 bases, J lost 1 base, and 14 bases lay in between. CDR1 is GTSNPN, CDR2 SVGIG, per germline (reference sequence). The chain's CDR3 is CAWRGPKLRTDTQYF. Here the CDR3 DNA reads TGTGCCTGGAGGGGGCCGAAACTTCGCACAGATACGCAGTATTTT.

This clonotype was recorded at least ten times. The V gene is TRBV7-9, the J gene TRBJ2-3; TRBD2 matches at 12 bases. The J segment lost 4 bases and the V segment lost 3 bases, leaving 5 bases of the junction unmatched. The CDR3 runs to 16 residues. Germline assignment: CDR1 SEHNR and CDR2 FQNEAQ (reference sequence). The CDR3 region is CASSLVLAGGADTQYF. Here the CDR3 DNA reads TGTGCCAGCAGCTTGGTACTAGCGGGAGGAGCAGATACGCAGTATTTT.

This clonotype was counted between two and nine times. This chain uses TRBV3-1 with TRBJ1-5; D is uncertain. The ends were cut back, 1 base at V and 5 bases at J, with 6 bases in the middle. The germline gives CDR1 LGHDT, CDR2 YNNKEL (reference sequence). This CDR3 region has 13 residues. Here the CDR3 DNA reads TGTGCCAGCAGCCAAGGATTGTATCAGCCCCAGCATTTT. It specifies CASSQGLYQPQHF.

For this clonotype: An end of the junction does not agree with germline; a read error may underlie this. The CDR3 spells CASSLAGGANEKLLF. The CDR3 DNA reads as TGTGCCAGCAGTTTAGCGGGGGGGGCTAATGAAAAACTGCTTTTT. The chain links TRBV12-3 or TRBV12-4 to TRBJ1-4, with D possibly TRBD1 on 6 matching bases. This CDR3 spans 15 amino acids.

This clonotype is labeled as medium-sized. The chain combines TRBV5-5 with TRBJ2-3; 10 bases line up with TRBD2. Germline lookup yields CDR1 SGHKS and CDR2 YYEKEE (reference sequence). The CDR3 covers 16 residues. Trimming at V came to 0 bases and at J to 14 bases, leaving 15 bases not matched to a gene. The chain's CDR3 is CASSLAFSGRPRSTYF. CDR3 DNA: TGTGCCAGCAGCTTGGCGTTTAGCGGGAGGCCCCGTAGTACGTATTTT.

With regard to this clonotype: A much larger clone differs from this one at a single base, so this may be a read error. V and J are TRBV20-1 and TRBJ1-4, with 10 bases identical to TRBD1. The V gene's germline CDR1 is DFQATT and CDR2 SNEGSKA (reference sequence). CDR3 size: 15 residues. The junction had 3 bases not matched to a gene; V was cut back by 3 bases and J by 2 bases. The chain's CDR3 is CSARGDRGTNEKLFF. CDR3 coding DNA: TGCAGTGCTAGGGGGGACAGGGGCACTAATGAAAAACTGTTTTTT.

This clonotype has ten or more counts. The chain couples TRBV11-3 to TRBJ2-7; the match to TRBD2 covers 9 bases. This CDR3 is built from 16 residues. Unmatched junction bases numbered 4, after V lost 1 base and J lost 0 bases. CDR1 and CDR2 (germline): SGHNT, YENEEA. The CDR3, as DNA: TGTGCCAGCAGCTTAGGAGTGACTAGCGGCTCCTACGAGCAGTACTTC. Amino acid sequence: CASSLGVTSGSYEQYF.

This clonotype was counted many times. The chain combines TRBV20-1 with TRBJ2-5, with 13 bases fitting TRBD2. The CDR3 has 15 amino acids. The V gene's germline CDR1 is DFQATT and CDR2 SNEGSKA (reference sequence). V was clipped by 2 bases and J by 2 bases; unmatched bases: 2. CDR3 sequence reads: CSARWTSGGQETQYF. CDR3 DNA sequence: TGCAGTGCTAGATGGACTAGCGGGGGACAAGAGACCCAGTACTTC.

On this clonotype itself: A much larger clone differs by one base, so this may be a read error. Here the CDR3 omits its conserved ending phenylalanine or tryptophan, so a read error is the likely source. This chain uses TRBV20-1 with TRBJ2-7, with 7 bases fitting TRBD1. Germline V gene data show CDR1 as DFQATT and CDR2 as SNEGSKA (reference sequence). The length of the CDR3 is 13 residues. Unmatched junction bases numbered 7, after V lost 6 bases and J lost 2 bases. The CDR3 DNA reads as TGCAGTGCCCTGGACAGGTCCACCTACGAGCAGTACTCC. It specifies CSALDRSTYEQYS.

This clonotype came up many times. This chain joins TRBV7-8 and TRBJ1-2; D is unclear. The CDR3 loop spans 13 amino acids. The ends were cut back, 3 bases at V and 0 bases at J, with 5 bases in the middle. The germline CDR1 and CDR2 sequences are SGHVS and FQNEAQ. Here the CDR3 DNA reads TGTGCCAGCAGCTTCCGGTCTAACTATGGCTACACCTTC. It is translated as CASSFRSNYGYTF.